This passage covers 10 T cell receptor beta chains from one sample sequenced in a study of shared clonotypes between healthy human individuals. The protocol was immunoSEQ multiplex PCR, while the TCRdb copy is restricted to in-frame clones and leaves out a portion. This table holds 1,400,000 or so clones, approximately 98.5% found once. Material for sequencing was naive CD4+ T cells sorted from blood. The subset is: CD45RA+ positively selected. These receptor sequences come from a man aged 25 to 40 in good health.

The chain has TRBV7-2 and TRBJ1-4, with D unresolved. The CDR3 consists of 17 residues. The germline gives CDR1 SGHTA, CDR2 FQGNSA. V was pared by 7 bases and J by 0 bases, with 18 bases between. The CDR3 coding sequence is TGTGCCAGCACCGTCGACTTGTACTCTGCAACTAATGAAAAACTGTTTTTT. It translates to CASTVDLYSATNEKLFF. Using reference TRBV7-2 and TRBJ1-4 for the parts outside the CDR3, the full variable domain is GAGVSQSPSNKVTEKGKDVELRCDPISGHTALYWYRQSLGQGLEFLIYFQGNSAPDKSGLPSDRFSAERTGGSVSTLTIQRTQQEDSAVYLCASTVDLYSATNEKLFFGSGTQLSVL.

This clone was seen once. This sequence joins TRBV5-1 and TRBJ1-1; 10 nucleotides align to TRBD1. From germline, CDR1 is SGHRS and CDR2 YFSETQ. V shed 4 bases, J shed 0 bases, and the junction held 6 bases outside the gene matches. The CDR3 has 16 amino acids. CDR3 residues: CASSPGTGVMNTEAFF. The CDR3, as DNA: TGCGCCAGCAGCCCAGGGACAGGGGTGATGAACACTGAAGCTTTCTTT.

The chain combines TRBV11-2 with TRBJ1-1, with 8 bases aligning to TRBD1. Per the germline V gene, CDR1 is SGHAT and CDR2 is FQNNGV. The CDR3 is made up of 14 amino acids. V gave up 4 bases and J gave up 5 bases; unmatched junction bases: 6. CDR3 nucleotides: TGTGCCAGCAGCTCCGACAGGGGATTGACTGAAGCTTTCTTT. Protein sequence: CASSSDRGLTEAFF.

This clone was found once. The rearrangement links TRBV5-1 to TRBJ1-3, with a tentative D call TRBD1 (5 bases). This CDR3 comprises 16 residues. V was clipped by 1 base and J by 0 bases, with 11 bases between them. Germline V CDR1 and CDR2: SGHRS, YFSETQ. CDR3 coding DNA: TGCGCCAGCAGCTTGACAGGTCCTAGCTCTGGAAACACCATATATTTT. It translates to CASSLTGPSSGNTIYF. Based on the CDR3 plus reference TRBV5-1 and TRBJ1-3, the full variable domain is KAGVTQTPRYLIKTRGQQVTLSCSPISGHRSVSWYQQTPGQGLQFLFEYFSETQRNKGNFPGRFSGRQFSNSRSEMNVSTLELGDSALYLCASSLTGPSSGNTIYFGEGSWLTVV.

The chain couples TRBV5-6 to TRBJ1-5; D is perhaps TRBD1 (5 bases). Looked up from germline, CDR1 is SGHDT and CDR2 is YYEEEE. The CDR3 length is 15 residues. V was clipped by 3 bases and J by 7 bases, with 17 bases between them. DNA for the CDR3: TGTGCCAGCAGCTACGCAGGGAGGAATGGACAGCCCCAGCATTTT. Its translation is CASSYAGRNGQPQHF.

The chain recombines TRBV5-4 with TRBJ2-1; D is uncertain. V dropped 5 bases and J dropped 0 bases, with 12 bases sitting between them. CDR3 length: 15 amino acids. The germline gives CDR1 SGHNT, CDR2 YYREEE (reference sequence). The CDR3 region is CASRSLPSSYNEQFF. The CDR3 DNA sequence: TGTGCCAGCAGATCACTACCGAGCTCCTACAATGAGCAGTTCTTC.

This chain links TRBV6-5 with TRBJ2-1, with a possible D match to TRBD2 (5 bases). The CDR3 sequence is 16 residues long. Trimming removed 2 bases from V and 3 bases from J, with 14 bases in between. CDR1 and CDR2 (germline): MNHEY, SVGAGI. The DNA of the CDR3 is TGTGCCAGCAGTTACGCGCGGGCACAAGACTACAATGAGCAGTTCTTC. It translates to CASSYARAQDYNEQFF.

A remark on this clone: Other DNA sequences of this sample code for an identical CDR3. The chain links TRBV9 to TRBJ2-3; 11 bases match TRBD2. Germline CDR1 SGDLS, CDR2 YYNGEE. The CDR3 contains 16 residues. J lost 3 bases, V lost 0 bases, and 3 bases had no gene match. CDR3 loop: CASSVGLAGGTDTQYF. CDR3 nucleotides: TGTGCCAGCAGCGTAGGTCTAGCGGGAGGAACAGATACGCAGTATTTT.

A remark on this clone: In the same sample, other DNA sequences code for this CDR3. This chain connects TRBV6-1 to TRBJ2-7, with 9 bases that match TRBD1. The CDR3 length is 13 residues. Trimming cost V 6 bases and J 0 bases; bases outside gene matches: 0. From germline, CDR1 is MNHNS and CDR2 SASEGT. The DNA of the CDR3 is TGTGCCAGCAGGACAGGGGGCTCCTACGAGCAGTACTTC. Translated: CASRTGGSYEQYF.

V and J are TRBV7-6 and TRBJ2-4; the match to TRBD1 covers 8 bases. This CDR3 is 14 amino acids long. The V and J ends lost 3 bases and 5 bases, in that order; junction bases with no gene match: 3. Germline V CDR1 and CDR2: SGHVS, FNYEAQ. CDR3: CASSLGQAENIQYF. CDR3 coding DNA: TGTGCCAGCAGCTTGGGACAGGCCGAAAACATTCAGTACTTC.